The entry below describes one T cell receptor beta chain. This clone's antigen is unknown. Base qualities are not provided; no much larger clone lies one nucleotide away. This same CDR3 is encoded by further DNA sequences in the sample. The CDR3 sequence holds 13 residues, the cysteine and phenylalanine included. The retained sequence is limited to the CDR3, 39 bases, with the frame set at the first base. V gives up 5 bases and J gives up 0 bases, and the segment between their germline ends measures 8 bases. As encoded in the germline V gene (reference sequence), CDR1 is GTSNPN while CDR2 is SVGIG. The method behind the library was the immunoSEQ multiplex PCR assay. A mixture of 60 forward primers for TCR Vbeta segments and 13 reverse primers for TCR Jbeta segments was used in the multiplex PCR. The CDR3 region of rearranged TCR beta genes was amplified from genomic DNA by a multiplex PCR assay. Amplified TCR beta libraries were sequenced as 87-base-pair reads on the Illumina HiSeq System. Per the source publication's procedure: A later analysis counted some 74 million unique TCR beta chains across the 690 or so repertoires, and around 9.9 million of these chains were shared by at least two donors. To remove PCR and sequencing errors, raw reads were error-corrected and collapsed into unique sequences using a nearest-neighbor algorithm that merged closely related sequences. CDR3 sequences were aligned to IMGT reference sequences to assign V, D and J gene segments. Each retained sequence needed at least a six-nucleotide match to both a V gene segment and a J gene segment. A rearrangement counted as productive if the CDR3 had no stop codons and remained in frame with V and J, and every other rearrangement counted as non-productive. Following IMGT convention, CDR3 was defined as the stretch from the second conserved V-encoded cysteine up to the conserved J-encoded phenylalanine. Sequences without an unambiguous match to a single V gene segment were excluded from the earlier analysis of over 500 of the donors. In an earlier analysis of some 590 of the donors, V segments were called functional above 56.7% productive rearrangements and were called segregating when the between-donor standard deviation exceeded 5%. A statistical classification framework was built to diagnose cytomegalovirus status from the catalog of TCR beta chain sequences. V and J gene assignment, in a later analysis, came from comparing TCR nucleotide sequences with IMGT/GENE-DB human TR gene sequences. Using the TCRdist pipeline, a later analysis assigned CDR3 sequences along with most-parsimonious VDJ recombination scenarios. In a later analysis, each TCR beta chain was defined by its CDR3 amino acid sequence together with its V-gene family, and reads lacking a unique V-gene family were excluded. A later analysis removed 550 to 650 highly shared, low-generation-probability nucleotide sequences to deal with suspected cross-contamination and a sequencing artifact. A later analysis calculated a clonal expansion index for each public chain from normalized within-repertoire ranks of inferred template counts. In a later analysis, generation probabilities were computed with a VDJ recombination model fitted to out-of-frame rearrangements, and the resulting probabilities were checked against IGoR. Hypergeometric tests were used in a later analysis to score TCR-TCR, TCR-HLA and TCR-CMV co-occurrence, with a repertoire-size bias correction applied to the TCR pairs. To estimate false discovery rates, a later analysis permuted the HLA or CMV assignments 20 times. In a later analysis, co-occurring TCRs were grouped with DBSCAN, and TCRdist sequence similarity was added when clustering was performed within HLA-allele-positive subsets. Repertoires with fewer than 30,000 or more than 120,000 public chains were left out of co-occurrence clustering, as were a handful of repertoires with anomalous nucleotide sharing. TCRdb limited this immuneACCESS table to in-frame rearrangements with V and J called. A share of clones is missing; checked studies link under half to unresolved V genes, and the rest is unexplained. From that table come the V and J calls and clone size; the DNA was used to work out D and trimming. The sample profile shows approximately 170,000 clones; about three quarters of them were found once. The biggest ten clones account for around 1.5% of the sample.

This specimen comes from a study of cytomegalovirus exposure and HLA in healthy donors (dated by TCRdb to between 2016 and 2019). Concerning the study at large: According to an earlier analysis of 550 to 700 of the donors, roughly 180 million T cells yielded 100 million or so unique TCR beta sequences and roughly 280 Gb of sequence data. About 280 gigabases of sequencing data and approximately 91 million unique TCR sequences made up an early release that covered approximately 650 HLA-typed donors. Among the approximately 400 genotyped donors, about 85% belonged to the genetic ancestry cluster associated with self-reported Caucasian donors. The aim of the study was to test whether cataloging public T cell receptors could identify signatures of past pathogen exposure. The T cell repertoires of some 700 subjects were profiled by immunosequencing and related to cytomegalovirus serostatus. Along with the approximately 620-subject first cohort, a separate validation cohort of 120 different subjects was used. High-throughput TCR immunosequencing, statistical association of individual TCRs with disease status, and machine learning were combined to predict cytomegalovirus infection status. A later analysis re-examined previously published TCR beta repertoires from 610 or so donors and added high-resolution HLA genotyping to investigate patterns of TCR occurrence. In the later analysis, no new phenotypic data were used to find candidate immune exposures; instead, reliance was placed on TCR beta sequences and their occurrence across donors. An earlier analysis of some 600 of the donors applied high-throughput TCR beta sequencing to assess whether each TCR beta V gene segment acted as functional or pseudogenic. Donor age, sex, ethnicity and CMV serostatus were collected together with the repertoire data. A later genetic analysis used genome-wide SNP genotypes for about 60% of the roughly 700 donors, treating that subset as a discovery cohort. Every discovery cohort repertoire had been produced on one sequencing platform. HLA typing included class I and class II loci at four-digit resolution. The number of typed donors differed by locus: about 620-640 for A, B, C, DRB1 and DQB1; about 520 for DQA1; 606 for DPA1; and roughly 470 for DPB1. About five DR-DQ haplotypes were treated as single units for association and clustering because of strong linkage in the cohort. On average, around 240,000 unique TCR beta nucleotide sequences were sequenced per donor among about 400 genotyped donors of the cohort, with around 19% of those sequences being non-productive.

The cohort was made up of 650 to 700 healthy bone marrow donors. Cohort members were all nominally healthy when sampled, although unrecorded immune exposures were likely present. The donor was CMV seronegative and belonged to the group of 380 or so seronegative cohort members. A peripheral blood sample was collected from each donor, and TCR beta sequencing was performed on peripheral blood mononuclear cells. The Qiagen DNeasy Blood Extraction Kit was used to extract genomic DNA from the blood cell samples. Overall results and qualifications from the work: In an earlier analysis of fewer than 750 of the donors, most TCR beta V segments were observed in productive rearrangements about 87% or about 30% of the time, broadly matching IMGT annotations. At a false discovery rate of 0.05, a later analysis linked around 17,000 TCR beta sequences to specific HLA alleles. In a later genetic analysis, fewer N-insertions in productive TCRs were reported among donors in an Asian-associated ancestry cluster than the roughly 700-donor mean. Roughly uniform sequencing depth across donors was assumed in presence/absence analyses, although this assumption may not hold. Linkage disequilibrium might explain the correlated functional status among segregating V segments, but an unknown experimental factor could not be excluded. A later analysis found that most CMV-associated TCR beta chains appeared HLA-restricted, with HLA associations seemingly driven largely by CMV exposure. A later genetic analysis associated a missense DCLRE1C variant with V-gene and J-gene trimming of TCR beta chains, and an independent cohort replicated the association. The classifier was reported to diagnose cytomegalovirus status with high specificity and sensitivity in both the original and validation cohorts. In a later analysis, several top co-occurrence clusters were reported to appear linked to parvovirus B19, influenza, CMV and Epstein-Barr virus. Immune exposure information for the cohort was limited to CMV serostatus. Because counts were too low, 15 to 20 rarely observed V segments, including chromosome 9 orphons, were excluded from the earlier analysis of about 500 of the donors. A further reported finding was that TCR beta sequences accurately predicted the HLA-A and HLA-B alleles for most subjects in the first cohort. Strong co-occurrence of HLA alleles, especially DR and DQ, made assigning TCR associations to individual alleles difficult. A later analysis found that HLA-associated TCR beta chains were more clonally expanded and had lower generation probabilities than equally common non-associated chains. Across donors, most TCR sequences were observed very rarely, whereas some public TCRs were present in many individuals. Some IMGT-functional V segments, including TRBV6-2 and TRBV6-3, could not be told apart with the 87-base-pair reads, so those segments were excluded. In a later analysis, the rate of TCR association differed among HLA loci, with DRB1 alleles having the most associated TCRs and HLA-C alleles having the fewest. A cluster of highly shared sequence variants was judged likely to represent a technical artifact of the sequencing pipeline. It was suggested by the authors that the approach could potentially be generalized to other disease states and immunological phenotypes. HLA typing was unavailable for some donors at each locus, so association tests used only the typed subset. In this cohort, only TCR beta chains were sequenced, and detectable features were limited by the absence of alpha or paired-chain data. A total of fewer than 200 TCR beta chains were listed by the study as associated with cytomegalovirus. A few of the identified cytomegalovirus-associated TCR beta chains were confirmed in vitro to be specific for cytomegalovirus antigens.

The rearrangement joined TRBV30 to TRBJ2-1; the best D guess is TRBD1, with 6 bases matching. The source of this sequence is a girl aged 5 to 17 in good health and CMV-seronegative. The sample was PBMCs. The CDR3 region has the sequence CAWGGSSYNEQFF. The nucleotide sequence reads as follows: TGTGCCTGGGGGGGCAGCTCCTACAATGAGCAGTTCTTC.